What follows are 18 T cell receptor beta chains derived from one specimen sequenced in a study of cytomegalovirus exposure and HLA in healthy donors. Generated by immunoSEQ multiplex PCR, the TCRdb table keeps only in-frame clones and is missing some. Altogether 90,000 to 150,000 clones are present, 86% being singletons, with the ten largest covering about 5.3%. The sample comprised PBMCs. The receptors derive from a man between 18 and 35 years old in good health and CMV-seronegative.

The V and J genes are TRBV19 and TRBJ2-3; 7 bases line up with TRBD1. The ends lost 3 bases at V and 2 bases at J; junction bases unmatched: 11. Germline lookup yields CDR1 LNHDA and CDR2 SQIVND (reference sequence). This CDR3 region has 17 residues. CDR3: CASSMVDGTENTDTQYF. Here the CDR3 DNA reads TGTGCCAGTAGTATGGTAGACGGGACAGAGAACACAGATACGCAGTATTTT.

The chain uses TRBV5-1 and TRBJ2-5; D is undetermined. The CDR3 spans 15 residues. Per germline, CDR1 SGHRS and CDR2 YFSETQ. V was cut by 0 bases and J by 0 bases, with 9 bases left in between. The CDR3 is CASSLGALYQETQYF. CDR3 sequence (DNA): TGCGCCAGCAGCTTGGGAGCGCTATACCAAGAGACCCAGTACTTC.

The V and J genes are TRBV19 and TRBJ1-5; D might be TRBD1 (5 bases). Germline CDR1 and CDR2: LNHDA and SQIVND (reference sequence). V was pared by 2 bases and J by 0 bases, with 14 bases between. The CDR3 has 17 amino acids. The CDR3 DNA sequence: TGTGCCAGTAGTATATATGGGGGGGGAATTAGCAATCAGCCCCAGCATTTT. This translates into CASSIYGGGISNQPQHF.

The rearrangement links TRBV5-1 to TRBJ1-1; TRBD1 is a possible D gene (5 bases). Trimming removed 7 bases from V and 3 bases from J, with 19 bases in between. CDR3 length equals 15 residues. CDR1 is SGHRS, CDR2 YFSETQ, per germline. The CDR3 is CASRQHPQVYTEAFF. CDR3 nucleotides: TGCGCCAGCCGACAGCACCCTCAAGTATACACTGAAGCTTTCTTT. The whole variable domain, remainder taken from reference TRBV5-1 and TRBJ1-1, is KAGVTQTPRYLIKTRGQQVTLSCSPISGHRSVSWYQQTPGQGLQFLFEYFSETQRNKGNFPGRFSGRQFSNSRSEMNVSTLELGDSALYLCASRQHPQVYTEAFFGQGTRLTVV.

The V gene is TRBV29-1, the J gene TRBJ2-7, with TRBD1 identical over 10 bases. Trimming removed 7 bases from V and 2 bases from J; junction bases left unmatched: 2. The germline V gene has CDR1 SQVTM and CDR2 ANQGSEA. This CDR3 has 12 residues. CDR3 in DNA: TGCAGCGGGGGACAGGGGACCTACGAGCAGTACTTC. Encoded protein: CSGGQGTYEQYF.

CDR3 coding DNA: TGTGCCTGGAAATCCGGGACTAGCGGGGCCTCCTACAATGAGCAGTTCTTC. This codes for CAWKSGTSGASYNEQFF. The chain joins TRBV30 to TRBJ2-1; 13 positions match TRBD2. With V trimmed by 4 bases and J by 0 bases, 6 bases remained unmatched. Germline CDR1 is GTSNPN and CDR2 is SVGIG (reference sequence). The CDR3 sequence is 17 residues long. Complete variable domain (other parts from reference TRBV30 and TRBJ2-1): SQTIHQWPATLVQPVGSPLSLECTVEGTSNPNLYWYRQAAGRGLQLLFYSVGIGQISSEVPQNLSASRPQDRQFILSSKKLLLSDSGFYLCAWKSGTSGASYNEQFFGPGTRLTVL.

CDR3 bases: TGTGCCAGCAGCTTCGGGACTAGCGCAGCCTACGAGCAGTACTTC. Translating it yields CASSFGTSAAYEQYF. The chain employs TRBV6-6 and TRBJ2-7, with 10 bases matching TRBD2. The CDR3 covers 15 residues. Germline CDR1 reads MNHNY; CDR2 reads SVGAGI (reference sequence). V shed 6 bases, J shed 2 bases, and the junction held 7 bases outside the gene matches.

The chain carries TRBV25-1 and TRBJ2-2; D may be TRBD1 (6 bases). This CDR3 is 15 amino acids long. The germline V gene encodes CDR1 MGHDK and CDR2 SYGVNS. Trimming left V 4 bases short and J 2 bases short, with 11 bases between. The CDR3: CASSVTGTNTGELFF. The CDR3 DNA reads TGTGCCAGCAGTGTTACAGGGACAAACACCGGGGAGCTGTTTTTT. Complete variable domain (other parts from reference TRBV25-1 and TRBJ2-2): EADIYQTPRYLVIGTGKKITLECSQTMGHDKMYWYQQDPGMELHLIHYSYGVNSTEKGDLSSESTVSRIRTEHFPLTLESARPSHTSQYLCASSVTGTNTGELFFGEGSRLTVL.

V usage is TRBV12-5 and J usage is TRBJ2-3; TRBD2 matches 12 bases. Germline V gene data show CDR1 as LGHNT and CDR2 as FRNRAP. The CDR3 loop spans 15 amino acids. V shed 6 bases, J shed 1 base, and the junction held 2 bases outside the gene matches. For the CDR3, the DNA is TGTGCTAGTGGATCTAGCGGGAGGGGCACAGATACGCAGTATTTT. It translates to CASGSSGRGTDTQYF. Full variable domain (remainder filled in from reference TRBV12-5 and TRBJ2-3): DARVTQTPRHKVTEMGQEVTMRCQPILGHNTVFWYRQTMMQGLELLAYFRNRAPLDDSGMPKDRFSAEMPDATLATLKIQPSEPRDSAVYFCASGSSGRGTDTQYFGPGTRLTVL.

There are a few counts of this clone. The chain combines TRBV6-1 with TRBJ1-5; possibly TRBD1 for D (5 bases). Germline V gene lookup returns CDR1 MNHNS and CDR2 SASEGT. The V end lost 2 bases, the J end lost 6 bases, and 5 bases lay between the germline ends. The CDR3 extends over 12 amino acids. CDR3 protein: CASSEQGQPQHF. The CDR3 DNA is TGTGCCAGCAGTGAACAGGGTCAGCCCCAGCATTTT.

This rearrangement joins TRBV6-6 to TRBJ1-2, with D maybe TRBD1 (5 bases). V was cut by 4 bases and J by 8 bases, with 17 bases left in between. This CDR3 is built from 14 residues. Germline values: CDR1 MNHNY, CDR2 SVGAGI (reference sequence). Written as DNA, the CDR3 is TGTGCCAGCAGTTCGCTGGGGGGTTCAGCGGGCTACACCTTC. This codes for CASSSLGGSAGYTF.

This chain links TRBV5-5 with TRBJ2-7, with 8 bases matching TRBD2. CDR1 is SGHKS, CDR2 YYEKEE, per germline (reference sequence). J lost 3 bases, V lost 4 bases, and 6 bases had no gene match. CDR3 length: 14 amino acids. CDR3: CASSGLSGSYEQYF. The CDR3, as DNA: TGTGCCAGCAGCGGTTTGAGCGGGAGCTACGAGCAGTACTTC.

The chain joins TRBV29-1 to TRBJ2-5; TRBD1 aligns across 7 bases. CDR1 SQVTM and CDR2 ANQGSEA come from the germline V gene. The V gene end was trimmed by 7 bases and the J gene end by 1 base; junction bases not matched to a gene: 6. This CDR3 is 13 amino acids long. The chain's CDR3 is CSAGRTGQETQYF. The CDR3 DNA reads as TGCAGCGCCGGAAGGACAGGCCAAGAGACCCAGTACTTC.

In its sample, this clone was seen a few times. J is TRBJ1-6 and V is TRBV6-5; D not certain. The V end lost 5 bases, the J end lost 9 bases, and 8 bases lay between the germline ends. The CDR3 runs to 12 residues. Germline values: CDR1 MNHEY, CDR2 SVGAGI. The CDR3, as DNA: TGTGCCAGCAGTGGCCTTTTTTCACCCCTCCACTTT. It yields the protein CASSGLFSPLHF.

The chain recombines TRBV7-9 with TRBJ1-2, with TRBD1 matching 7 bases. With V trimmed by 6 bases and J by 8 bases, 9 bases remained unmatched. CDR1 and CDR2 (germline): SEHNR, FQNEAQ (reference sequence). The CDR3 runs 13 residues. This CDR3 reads CASSPDRAIGYTF. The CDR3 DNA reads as TGTGCCAGCAGTCCCGACAGGGCCATCGGCTACACCTTC.

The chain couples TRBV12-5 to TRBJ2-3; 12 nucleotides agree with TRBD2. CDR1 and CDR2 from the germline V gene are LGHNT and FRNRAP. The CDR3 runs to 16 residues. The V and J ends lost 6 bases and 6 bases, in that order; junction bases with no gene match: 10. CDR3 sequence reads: CASGPGASGRVDTQYF. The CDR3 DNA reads TGTGCTAGTGGCCCCGGGGCTAGCGGGAGGGTGGATACGCAGTATTTT.

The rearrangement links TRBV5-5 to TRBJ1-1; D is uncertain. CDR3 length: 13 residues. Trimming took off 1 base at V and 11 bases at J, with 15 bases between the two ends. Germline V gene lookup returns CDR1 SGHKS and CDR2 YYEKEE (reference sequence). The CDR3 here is CASSLIDEGEAFF. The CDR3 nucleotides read TGTGCCAGCAGCTTGATTGATGAGGGAGAGGCTTTCTTT.

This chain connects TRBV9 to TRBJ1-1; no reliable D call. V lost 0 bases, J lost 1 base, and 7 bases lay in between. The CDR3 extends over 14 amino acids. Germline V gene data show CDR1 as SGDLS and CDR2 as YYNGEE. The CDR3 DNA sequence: TGTGCCAGCAGCGTAGGCGGGCAGAACACTGAAGCTTTCTTT. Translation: CASSVGGQNTEAFF.